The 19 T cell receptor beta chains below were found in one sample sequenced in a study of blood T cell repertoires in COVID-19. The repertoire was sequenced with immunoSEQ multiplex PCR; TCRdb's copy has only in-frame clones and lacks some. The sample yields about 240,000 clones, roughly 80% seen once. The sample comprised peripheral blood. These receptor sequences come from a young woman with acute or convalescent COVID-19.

The CDR3 sequence is CASSVVPRGNEQFF. The CDR3 bases are TGTGCCAGCAGCGTAGTCCCCCGGGGCAATGAGCAGTTCTTC. The chain carries TRBV9 and TRBJ2-1, with TRBD2 as a possible D gene (5 bases). Germline assignment: CDR1 SGDLS and CDR2 YYNGEE. Trimming pared 0 bases from V and 6 bases from J, leaving 10 bases between. There are 14 residues in the CDR3.

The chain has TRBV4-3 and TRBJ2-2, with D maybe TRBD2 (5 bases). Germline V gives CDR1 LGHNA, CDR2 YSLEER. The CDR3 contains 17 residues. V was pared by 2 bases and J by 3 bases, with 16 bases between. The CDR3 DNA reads TGCGCCAGCAGCCAATGGAAGGGAGACTTGGACACCGGGGAGCTGTTTTTT. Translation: CASSQWKGDLDTGELFF.

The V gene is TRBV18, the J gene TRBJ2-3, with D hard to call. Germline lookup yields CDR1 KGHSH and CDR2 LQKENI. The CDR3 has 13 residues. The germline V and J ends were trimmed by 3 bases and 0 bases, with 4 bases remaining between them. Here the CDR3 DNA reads TGTGCCAGCTCACCGGCTAGCACAGATACGCAGTATTTT. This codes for CASSPASTDTQYF.

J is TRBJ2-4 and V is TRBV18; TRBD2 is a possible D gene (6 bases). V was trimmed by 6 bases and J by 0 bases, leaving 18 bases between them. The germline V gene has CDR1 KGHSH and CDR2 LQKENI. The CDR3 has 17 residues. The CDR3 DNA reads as TGTGCCAGCTCGCCGGCTGGAGGGATACTAGCCAAAAACATTCAGTACTTC. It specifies CASSPAGGILAKNIQYF.

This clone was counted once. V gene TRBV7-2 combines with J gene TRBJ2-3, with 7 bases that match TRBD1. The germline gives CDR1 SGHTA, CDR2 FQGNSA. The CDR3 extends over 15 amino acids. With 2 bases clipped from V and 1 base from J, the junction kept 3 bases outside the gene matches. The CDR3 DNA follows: TGTGCCAGCAGCTTAACCCAGGGGGGCACAGATACGCAGTATTTT. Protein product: CASSLTQGGTDTQYF. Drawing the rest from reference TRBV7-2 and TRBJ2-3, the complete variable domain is GAGVSQSPSNKVTEKGKDVELRCDPISGHTALYWYRQSLGQGLEFLIYFQGNSAPDKSGLPSDRFSAERTGGSVSTLTIQRTQQEDSAVYLCASSLTQGGTDTQYFGPGTRLTVL.

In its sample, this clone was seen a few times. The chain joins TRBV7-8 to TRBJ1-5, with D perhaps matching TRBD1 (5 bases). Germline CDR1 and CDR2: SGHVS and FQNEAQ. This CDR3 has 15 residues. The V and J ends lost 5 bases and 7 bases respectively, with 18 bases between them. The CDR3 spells CASSRSGGVTQPQHF. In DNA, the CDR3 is TGTGCCAGCAGCCGGAGTGGAGGGGTTACGCAGCCCCAGCATTTT. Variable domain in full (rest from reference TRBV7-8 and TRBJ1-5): GAGVSQSPRYKVAKRGQDVALRCDPISGHVSLFWYQQALGQGPEFLTYFQNEAQLDKSGLPSDRFFAERPEGSVSTLKIQRTQQEDSAVYLCASSRSGGVTQPQHFGDGTRLSIL.

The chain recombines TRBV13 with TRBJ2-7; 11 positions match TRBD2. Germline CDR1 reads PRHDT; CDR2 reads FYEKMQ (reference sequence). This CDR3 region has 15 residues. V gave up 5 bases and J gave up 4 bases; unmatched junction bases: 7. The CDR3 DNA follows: TGTGCCAGCAGCCAGGGGACTAGCGGTCTATACGAGCAGTACTTC. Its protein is CASSQGTSGLYEQYF.

CDR3 loop: CASSLGGGTTNEKLFF. In nucleotides, the CDR3 is TGTGCCAGCAGCCTTGGAGGGGGCACAACTAATGAAAAACTGTTTTTT. The rearrangement uses TRBV14 and TRBJ1-4; 7 positions match TRBD1. The CDR3 consists of 16 residues. Germline V lookup: CDR1 SGHDN, CDR2 FVKESK. The V segment lost 4 bases and the J segment 0 bases; nucleotides outside the gene matches: 5.

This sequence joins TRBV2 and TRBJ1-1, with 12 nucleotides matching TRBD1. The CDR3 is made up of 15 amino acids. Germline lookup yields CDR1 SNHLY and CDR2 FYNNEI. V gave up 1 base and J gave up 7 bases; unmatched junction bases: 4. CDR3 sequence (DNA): TGTGCCAGCAGTGAAGAAGGGACAGGGGGCCTTGAAGCTTTCTTT. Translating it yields CASSEEGTGGLEAFF.

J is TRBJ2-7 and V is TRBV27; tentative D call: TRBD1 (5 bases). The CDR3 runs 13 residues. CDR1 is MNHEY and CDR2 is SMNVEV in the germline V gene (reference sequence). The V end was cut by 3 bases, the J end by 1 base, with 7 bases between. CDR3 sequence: CASSLGRSYEQYF. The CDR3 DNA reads TGTGCCAGCAGTTTGGGGCGGTCCTACGAGCAGTACTTC.

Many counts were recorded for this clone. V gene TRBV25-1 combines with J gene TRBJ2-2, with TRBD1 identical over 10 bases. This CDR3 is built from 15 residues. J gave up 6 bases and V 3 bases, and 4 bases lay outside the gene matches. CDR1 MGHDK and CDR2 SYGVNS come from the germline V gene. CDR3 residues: CASSEPGTGAGELFF. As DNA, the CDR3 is TGTGCCAGCAGTGAGCCCGGGACAGGGGCCGGGGAGCTGTTTTTT.

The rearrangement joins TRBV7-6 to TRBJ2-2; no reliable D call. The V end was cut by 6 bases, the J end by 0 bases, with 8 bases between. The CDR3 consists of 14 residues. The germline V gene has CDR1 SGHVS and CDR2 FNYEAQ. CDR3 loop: CASSPSPNTGELFF. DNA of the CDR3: TGTGCCAGCAGTCCGAGCCCGAACACCGGGGAGCTGTTTTTT.

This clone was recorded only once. CDR3 in DNA: TGTGCCATCAGTTCCGCCAGGGGCTACGAGCAGTACTTC. Protein: CAISSARGYEQYF. The rearrangement uses TRBV10-3 and TRBJ2-7; perhaps TRBD1 as D (6 bases). V was pared by 5 bases and J by 3 bases, with 11 bases between. Germline V gene lookup returns CDR1 ENHRY and CDR2 SYGVKD. The CDR3 consists of 13 residues.

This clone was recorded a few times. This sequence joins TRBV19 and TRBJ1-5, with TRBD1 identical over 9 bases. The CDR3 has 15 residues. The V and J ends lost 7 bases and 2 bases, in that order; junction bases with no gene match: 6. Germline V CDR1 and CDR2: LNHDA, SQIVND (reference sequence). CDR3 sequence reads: CASTSRTGGNQPQHF. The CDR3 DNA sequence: TGTGCCAGTACCTCTCGGACAGGGGGCAATCAGCCCCAGCATTTT.

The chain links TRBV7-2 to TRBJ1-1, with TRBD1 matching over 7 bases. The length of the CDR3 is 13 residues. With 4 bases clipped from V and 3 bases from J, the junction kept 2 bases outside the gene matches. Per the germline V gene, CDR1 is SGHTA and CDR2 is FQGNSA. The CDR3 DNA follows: TGTGCCAGCAGCTCACAGGGGTACACTGAAGCTTTCTTT. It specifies CASSSQGYTEAFF.

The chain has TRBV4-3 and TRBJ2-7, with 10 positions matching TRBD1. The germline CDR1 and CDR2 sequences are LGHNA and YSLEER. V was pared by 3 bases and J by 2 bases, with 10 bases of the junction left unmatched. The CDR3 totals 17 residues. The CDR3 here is CASSHGGPGQGTYEQYF. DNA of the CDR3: TGCGCCAGCAGCCACGGGGGCCCGGGACAGGGGACCTACGAGCAGTACTTC.

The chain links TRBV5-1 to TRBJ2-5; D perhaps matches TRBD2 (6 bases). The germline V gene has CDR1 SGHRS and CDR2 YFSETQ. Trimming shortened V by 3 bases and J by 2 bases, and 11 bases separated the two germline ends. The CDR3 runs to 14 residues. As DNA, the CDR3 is TGCGCCAGCAGCTCCGGGACTCAACAAGAGACCCAGTACTTC. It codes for CASSSGTQQETQYF.

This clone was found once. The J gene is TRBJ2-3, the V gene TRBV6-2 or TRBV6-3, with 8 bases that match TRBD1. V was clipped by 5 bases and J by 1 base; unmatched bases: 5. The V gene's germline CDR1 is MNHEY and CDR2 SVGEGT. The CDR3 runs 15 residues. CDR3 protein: CASSPRGRGTDTQYF. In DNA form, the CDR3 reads TGTGCCAGCAGTCCCAGGGGGCGAGGCACAGATACGCAGTATTTT.

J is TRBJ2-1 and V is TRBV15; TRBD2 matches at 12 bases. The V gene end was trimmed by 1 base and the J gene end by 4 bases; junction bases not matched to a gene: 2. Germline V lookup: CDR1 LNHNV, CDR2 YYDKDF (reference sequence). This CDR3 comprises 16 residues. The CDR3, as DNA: TGTGCCACCAGCAGAGGGACTAGCGGGATTTACAATGAGCAGTTCTTC. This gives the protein CATSRGTSGIYNEQFF.